The T cell receptor (beta chain) under discussion was sequenced for a study of Ad26.COV2.S vaccination and SARS-CoV-2 variants. On the study more broadly: The authors gave Ad26.COV2.S intramuscularly, either once or twice 56 days apart.

Concerning this clone: Its target is unknown.

Described treatment: around 19 received Ad26.COV2.S at low or high dose, single or two shots; a few received placebo; per-sample allocation not given. Collection of the samples took place on day 63 after the first injection of vaccine or placebo. The V end lost 4 bases, the J end lost 3 bases, and 10 bases lay between the germline ends. Germline V lookup: CDR1 SGHNT, CDR2 YYREEE (reference sequence). CDR3 size: 14 residues. Notes on the study in general: Vaccine and placebo recipients had similar non-spike TCR breadth. Total T cell responses may have been underestimated by the TCR breadth and depth analyses.

Method: immunoSEQ multiplex PCR; TCRdb's copy keeps in-frame clones and lacks some. The profile shows more than 300,000 clones, 86% of them singletons. The TCR originated in a person between 18 and 65 years old who received the Ad26.COV2.S COVID-19 vaccine or a placebo. V and J are TRBV5-4 and TRBJ1-4; perhaps TRBD1 as D (5 bases). The starting material was peripheral blood, obtained in a trial of Ad26.COV2.S vaccine versus placebo. CDR3 sequence (DNA): TGTGCCAGCAGCGTGGGGGGACCTAATGAAAAACTGTTTTTT. The encoded protein is CASSVGGPNEKLFF.